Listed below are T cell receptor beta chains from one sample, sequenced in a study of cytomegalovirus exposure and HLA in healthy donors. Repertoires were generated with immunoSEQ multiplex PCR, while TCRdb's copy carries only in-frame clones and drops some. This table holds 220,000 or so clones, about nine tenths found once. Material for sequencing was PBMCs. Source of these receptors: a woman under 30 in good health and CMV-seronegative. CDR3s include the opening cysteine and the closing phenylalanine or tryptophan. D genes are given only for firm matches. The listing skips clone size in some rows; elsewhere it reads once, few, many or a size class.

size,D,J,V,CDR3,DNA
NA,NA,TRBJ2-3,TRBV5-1,CASSSTGDPDTQYF,TGCGCCAGCAGCTCGACAGGTGATCCAGATACGCAGTATTTT
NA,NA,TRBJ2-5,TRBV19,CASNQGPEETQYF,TGTGCCAGTAACCAGGGCCCGGAAGAGACCCAGTACTTC
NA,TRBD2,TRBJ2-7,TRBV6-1,CASIKGLPTYEQYF,TGTGCCAGCATTAAGGGACTACCCACCTACGAGCAGTACTTC
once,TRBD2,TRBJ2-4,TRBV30,CAWSPYRLAGVSDIQYF,TGTGCCTGGAGTCCATATAGACTAGCGGGAGTATCGGACATTCAGTACTTC
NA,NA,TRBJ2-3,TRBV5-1,CASSLDLRSSTDTQYF,TGCGCCAGCAGCTTAGATCTCAGGTCTAGCACAGATACGCAGTATTTT
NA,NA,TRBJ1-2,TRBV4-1,CASSQEAGQAYGYTF,TGCGCCAGCAGCCAAGAAGCGGGTCAGGCCTATGGCTACACCTTC
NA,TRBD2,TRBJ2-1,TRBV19,CASMGLAGSRGSYNEQFF,TGTGCCAGTATGGGACTAGCGGGGTCTAGGGGCTCCTACAATGAGCAGTTCTTC
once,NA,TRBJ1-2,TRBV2,CASRDRTELNYGYTF,TGTGCCAGCAGGGATCGGACAGAACTTAACTATGGCTACACCTTC
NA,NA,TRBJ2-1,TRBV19,CASSIEDRSYNEQFF,TGTGCCAGTAGTATAGAGGACAGATCCTACAATGAGCAGTTCTTC
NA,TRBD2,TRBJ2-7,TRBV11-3,CASSSEGLAGPYEQYF,TGTGCCAGCAGCTCAGAAGGACTAGCGGGGCCCTACGAGCAGTACTTC